This paragraph covers one T cell receptor (beta chain) sequence. The method was immunoSEQ multiplex PCR; TCRdb's version includes in-frame clones alone and lacks a portion of them. Among some 200,000 clones listed, roughly 84% were seen once. These data come from a study of blood T cell repertoires in COVID-19. For the study at large: PBMCs, B-cell-depleted T cells, or T cells were the source of the cDNA or gDNA that made up the material.

V was shortened by 0 bases and J by 9 bases, with 13 bases between the two germline ends. Germline CDR1 reads SGDLS; CDR2 reads YYNGEE. CDR3 length: 14 residues. The sample taken for sequencing was PBMCs or T cells enriched from blood (not recorded which). This chain uses TRBV9 with TRBJ2-1; possibly TRBD2 for D (5 bases). The receptor was derived from a man aged 40-49 years who had recovered from COVID-19. CDR3 sequence reads: CASSVVPGWSEQFF. The CDR3 DNA reads TGTGCCAGCAGCGTAGTTCCGGGGTGGAGTGAGCAGTTCTTC.